This entry concerns a single T cell receptor (beta chain). This record comes from a study of blood T cell repertoires in COVID-19. In the study overall: Samples representing acute and convalescent COVID-19 were sourced from the United States, Italy and Spain. Sample material is recorded as cDNA or gDNA derived from T cells, B-cell-depleted T cells, or PBMCs.

V lost 5 bases to trimming and J lost 10 bases; unmatched junction nucleotides: 11. The CDR3 spans 14 residues. Germline V gene lookup returns CDR1 SEHNR and CDR2 FQNEAQ (reference sequence). Per the study methods: It was from reference gene primer amplification that nucleated cell counts were estimated. The method was immunoSEQ multiplex PCR; TCRdb's version includes in-frame clones alone and lacks a portion of them. D and trimming were read from the DNA, whereas the V and J calls and clone size are those reported in that table. The profile shows roughly 31,000 clones, 90% of them singletons. The source material was peripheral blood. The sequence came from a man in his fifties or sixties with active COVID-19. This chain joins TRBV7-9 and TRBJ2-1; TRBD2 aligns across 7 bases. This chain's CDR3 is CASSPRTRSGEQFF. The CDR3 DNA is TGTGCCAGCAGCCCGAGGACTAGGAGTGGGGAGCAGTTCTTC.